What follows are 2 T cell receptor beta chains derived from one specimen sequenced in a study of T cells after yellow fever vaccination. A single record per CDR3 protein comes from TCRdb applying MiXCR to the 5' RACE reads. This sample carries 450,000 to 650,000 distinct CDR3 sequences, roughly 14% of them seen once, and the ten largest clones take about 14%. The sample here was PBMCs, taken on the day of the yellow fever booster vaccination. These receptors were collected from a man aged 30-40 years who received the YFV17D yellow fever vaccine.

The rearrangement links TRBV19 to TRBJ2-2, with D maybe TRBD2 (6 bases). V was clipped by 9 bases and J by 6 bases, with 14 bases between them. CDR1 and CDR2 from the germline V gene are LNHDA and SQIVND (reference sequence). This CDR3 has 13 amino acids. The CDR3 DNA follows: TGTGCCAGCGGGGGACGCGCCGCCGGGGAGCTGTTTTTT. It is translated as CASGGRAAGELFF. Full variable domain (rest looked up from reference TRBV19 and TRBJ2-2): DGGITQSPKYLFRKEGQNVTLSCEQNLNHDAMYWYRQDPGQGLRLIYYSQIVNDFQKGDIAEGYSVSREKKESFPLTVTSAQKNPTAFYLCASGGRAAGELFFGEGSRLTVL.

This clonotype appeared a few times. V and J are TRBV25-1 and TRBJ1-4; D may be TRBD1 (5 bases). V was trimmed by 8 bases and J by 7 bases, leaving 11 bases between them. The CDR3 covers 12 residues. In germline, CDR1 is MGHDK, CDR2 SYGVNS. The CDR3 region is CASARGREKLFF. The DNA for the CDR3 is TGTGCCAGCGCGCGGGGCCGTGAAAAACTGTTTTTT.